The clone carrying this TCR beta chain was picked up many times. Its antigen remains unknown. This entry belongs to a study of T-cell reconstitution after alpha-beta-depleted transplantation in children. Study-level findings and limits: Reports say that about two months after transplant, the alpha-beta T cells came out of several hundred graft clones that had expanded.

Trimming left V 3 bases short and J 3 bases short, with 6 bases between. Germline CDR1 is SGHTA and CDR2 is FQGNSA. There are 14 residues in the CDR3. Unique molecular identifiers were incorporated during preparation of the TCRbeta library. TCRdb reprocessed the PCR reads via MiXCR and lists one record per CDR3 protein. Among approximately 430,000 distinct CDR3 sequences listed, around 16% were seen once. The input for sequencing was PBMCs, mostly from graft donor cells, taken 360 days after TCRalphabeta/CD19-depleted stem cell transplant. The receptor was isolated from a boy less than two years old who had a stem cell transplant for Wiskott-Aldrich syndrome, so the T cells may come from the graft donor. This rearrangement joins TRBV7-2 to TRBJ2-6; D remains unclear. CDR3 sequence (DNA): TGTGCCAGCAGCTTCTGGGTTGGGGCCAACGTCCTGACTTTC. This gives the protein CASSFWVGANVLTF.